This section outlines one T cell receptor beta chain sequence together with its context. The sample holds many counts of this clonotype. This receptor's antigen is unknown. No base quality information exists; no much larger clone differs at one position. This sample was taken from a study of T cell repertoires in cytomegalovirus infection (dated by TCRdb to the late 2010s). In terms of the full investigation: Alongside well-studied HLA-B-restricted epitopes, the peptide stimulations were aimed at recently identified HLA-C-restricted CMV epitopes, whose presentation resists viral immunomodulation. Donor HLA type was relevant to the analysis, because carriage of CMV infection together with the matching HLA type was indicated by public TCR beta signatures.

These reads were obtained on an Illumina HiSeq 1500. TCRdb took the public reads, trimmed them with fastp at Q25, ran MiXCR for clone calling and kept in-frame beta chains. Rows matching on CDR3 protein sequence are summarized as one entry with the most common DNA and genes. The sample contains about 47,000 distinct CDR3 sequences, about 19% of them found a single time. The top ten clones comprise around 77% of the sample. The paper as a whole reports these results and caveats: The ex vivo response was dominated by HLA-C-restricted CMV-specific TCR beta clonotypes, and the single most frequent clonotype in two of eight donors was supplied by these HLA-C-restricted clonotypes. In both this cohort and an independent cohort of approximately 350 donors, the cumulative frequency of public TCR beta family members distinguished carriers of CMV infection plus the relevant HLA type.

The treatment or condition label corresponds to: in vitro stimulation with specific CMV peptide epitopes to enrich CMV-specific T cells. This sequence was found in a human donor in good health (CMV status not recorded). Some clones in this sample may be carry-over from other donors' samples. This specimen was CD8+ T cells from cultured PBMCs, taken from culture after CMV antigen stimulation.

The bases are TGTGCCAGCAGGAGGGGACAGGGTACCGGGGAGCTGTTTTTT. Its protein reads: CASRRGQGTGELFF. Here the chain combines TRBV7-2 and TRBJ2-2; 9 nucleotides in the junction match TRBD1. Spanning cysteine to phenylalanine, the CDR3 consists of 14 amino acids. Just CDR3 DNA is preserved here, 42 bases in frame from base 1. Ends trimmed: V by 6 bases, J by 5 bases; bases unmatched to a gene: 4. CDR1 SGHTA and CDR2 FQGNSA are derived from the germline V gene.